Sequencing of this T cell receptor beta chain was carried out in a study of PD-1 blockade in classical Hodgkin lymphoma. Whole-study findings and limits: CD4+ but not CD8+ TCR diversity rose significantly by C4D1. Relapsed/refractory patients reportedly had the lowest baseline TCR diversity, below newly diagnosed patients, who were below healthy donors.

This clone was detected only once. Its target is unknown. Per the germline V gene, CDR1 is SGHTA and CDR2 is FQGNSA. There are 17 residues in the CDR3. V shed 1 base, J shed 4 bases, and the junction held 5 bases outside the gene matches. Documented time point: cycle 4 day 1 (C4D1), after 6 weeks of nivolumab. Each of the patients experienced relapse following autologous stem cell transplantation, and their brentuximab vedotin exposure differed. Thawed PBMCs yielded CD4+ T cells through magnetic negative selection. When best responses were assessed, they were complete response, partial response or progressive disease. Sequenced by immunoSEQ multiplex PCR; TCRdb stores in-frame clones only, minus some. The table lists around 12,000 clones, roughly 86% of them singletons.

This TCR was recovered from a human donor with classical Hodgkin lymphoma. This specimen consisted of CD4+ T cells from blood, obtained before the fourth cycle of nivolumab. The chain combines TRBV7-2 with TRBJ2-5; TRBD2 matches 14 bases. DNA for the CDR3: TGTGCCAGCAGCTTAGTAGGGACTAGCGGGGGATTAGAGACCCAGTACTTC. Translation gives CASSLVGTSGGLETQYF.